This T cell receptor beta chain was sequenced during a study of T cell changes during pregnancy in multiple sclerosis. This CDR3 region has 12 residues. The germline CDR1 and CDR2 sequences are GTSNPN and SVGIG (reference sequence). V was trimmed by 6 bases and J by 4 bases, leaving 10 bases between them. The data were produced by immunoSEQ multiplex PCR, yet TCRdb's version contains in-frame clones alone and is incomplete. The table has approximately 60,000 clones, about 93% seen once. The V and J genes are TRBV30 and TRBJ2-4; D is perhaps TRBD1 (6 bases). Sample: CD8+ T cells from peripheral blood mononuclear cells, taken in the second trimester of pregnancy. The source of this sequence is a female donor with multiple sclerosis, enrolled in a pregnancy study. As DNA, the CDR3 is TGTGCCTGCACCGGACAGAAAAACATTCAGTACTTC. Protein product: CACTGQKNIQYF.